Listed below are T cell receptor beta chains from one sample, sequenced in a study of blood T cell repertoires in COVID-19. The method was immunoSEQ multiplex PCR; TCRdb's version includes in-frame clones alone and lacks a portion of them. This table has about 160,000 clones, 80% to 90% appearing once. The sequenced sample consisted of peripheral blood. The source of these receptors is a woman aged 70 to 79 with acute or convalescent COVID-19. Each CDR3 is given with its conserved first and last residue. The order of the fields is clone size, V gene, D gene, J gene, CDR3 protein, CDR3 DNA. A D gene is named only where the DNA matches it firmly. Expanded clones are given a class, and other clones once, few, many or no size at all.

abundance: NA; v_gene: TRBV30; d_gene: NA; j_gene: TRBJ1-3; CDR3aa: CAWTRSGVSGNTIYF; CDR3nt: TGTGCCTGGACTCGTTCAGGGGTTTCTGGAAACACCATATATTTT
abundance: NA; v_gene: TRBV7-2; d_gene: TRBD1; j_gene: TRBJ2-5; CDR3aa: CASSSQGAQETQYF; CDR3nt: TGTGCCAGCAGCTCACAGGGGGCCCAAGAGACCCAGTACTTC
abundance: NA; v_gene: TRBV5-6; d_gene: TRBD1; j_gene: TRBJ2-1; CDR3aa: CASSRDRGYNEQFF; CDR3nt: TGTGCCAGCAGCCGGGACAGGGGCTACAATGAGCAGTTCTTC
abundance: NA; v_gene: TRBV5-4; d_gene: TRBD2; j_gene: TRBJ2-2; CDR3aa: CASSRTSGNTGELFF; CDR3nt: TGTGCCAGCAGCCGGACTAGCGGAAACACCGGGGAGCTGTTTTTT
abundance: NA; v_gene: TRBV10-3; d_gene: TRBD1; j_gene: TRBJ1-1; CDR3aa: CAISAPGQGRTEAFF; CDR3nt: TGTGCCATCAGTGCGCCGGGACAGGGTCGCACTGAAGCTTTCTTT
abundance: once; v_gene: TRBV4-1; d_gene: TRBD1; j_gene: TRBJ1-2; CDR3aa: CASSQGDRRYGGYTF; CDR3nt: TGCGCCAGCAGCCAAGGGGACAGGAGGTATGGTGGCTACACCTTC
abundance: once; v_gene: TRBV7-2; d_gene: TRBD2; j_gene: TRBJ2-3; CDR3aa: CASSAVRTSGTDTQYF; CDR3nt: TGTGCCAGCAGCGCAGTACGGACTAGCGGCACAGATACGCAGTATTTT
abundance: NA; v_gene: TRBV27; d_gene: TRBD2; j_gene: TRBJ2-1; CDR3aa: CASSPPGLDFNEQFF; CDR3nt: TGTGCCAGCAGTCCCCCGGGACTAGATTTCAATGAGCAGTTCTTC
abundance: NA; v_gene: TRBV6-2/TRBV6-3; d_gene: NA; j_gene: TRBJ2-7; CDR3aa: CASSYGTWEQYF; CDR3nt: TGTGCCAGCAGTTACGGGACATGGGAGCAGTACTTC
abundance: NA; v_gene: TRBV5-1; d_gene: NA; j_gene: TRBJ1-1; CDR3aa: CASSSGHAVNTEAFF; CDR3nt: TGCGCCAGCAGCTCGGGACATGCAGTGAACACTGAAGCTTTCTTT